The 22 T cell receptor beta chains reported below all come from one sample, sequenced in a study of OX40 agonist ivuxolimab in advanced cancers. Only in-frame clones appear in the TCRdb table, and some are missing; sequencing was by immunoSEQ multiplex PCR. The sample has approximately 50,000 clones, about 85% seen once. The sequenced sample was CD4+ or CD8+ T cells sorted from blood, obtained in a trial of the OX40 agonist ivuxolimab. The receptors here all came from an adult with an advanced solid tumor such as melanoma, head and neck, liver or kidney cancer.

This clone was observed a single time. The rearrangement joins TRBV28 to TRBJ1-1; a possible D gene is TRBD1 (5 bases). CDR1 MDHEN and CDR2 SYDVKM come from the germline V gene. This CDR3 comprises 13 residues. The V end lost 3 bases, the J end lost 4 bases, and 9 bases lay between the germline ends. CDR3 in amino acids: CASSFGARTEAFF. The CDR3 region has the DNA TGTGCCAGCAGTTTTGGGGCGCGCACTGAAGCTTTCTTT.

This clone was seen once. This chain connects TRBV11-3 to TRBJ1-1; no firm D call. The V end was cut by 5 bases, the J end by 1 base, with 8 bases between. The CDR3 is 13 amino acids. The germline V gene encodes CDR1 SGHNT and CDR2 YENEEA. CDR3 region: CASSRQKNTEAFF. CDR3 bases: TGTGCCAGCAGCCGTCAAAAGAACACTGAAGCTTTCTTT.

The rearrangement links TRBV10-3 to TRBJ2-5; a possible D gene is TRBD2 (6 bases). The CDR3 extends over 14 amino acids. The germline V gene has CDR1 ENHRY and CDR2 SYGVKD. The V end was cut by 6 bases, the J end by 5 bases, with 16 bases between. The CDR3 region is CAISTGLSEETQYF. Written as DNA, the CDR3 is TGTGCCATCAGCACCGGACTAAGCGAGGAGACCCAGTACTTC.

The chain uses TRBV7-3 and TRBJ2-7, with 8 positions matching TRBD2. The length of the CDR3 is 14 residues. The V gene end was trimmed by 1 base and the J gene end by 6 bases; junction bases not matched to a gene: 5. CDR1 and CDR2 (germline): SGHTA, FQGTGA. The CDR3 reads CASSLSAGGGEQYF. CDR3 in DNA: TGTGCCAGCAGCTTAAGCGCGGGAGGAGGCGAGCAGTACTTC.

This sequence joins TRBV10-2 and TRBJ2-2; no reliable D call. This CDR3 contains 12 residues. The germline CDR1 and CDR2 sequences are WSHSY and SAAADI. Trimming stripped 6 bases from V and 6 bases from J, with 8 bases between. Here the CDR3 reads CASRGWAGELFF. CDR3 DNA: TGCGCCAGCAGGGGGTGGGCCGGGGAGCTGTTTTTT.

V is TRBV9 and J is TRBJ1-3, with unresolved D. CDR3 length equals 15 residues. Germline V gene sequence: CDR1 SGDLS, CDR2 YYNGEE. V shed 4 bases and J shed 0 bases, with 11 bases lying between them. The CDR3 loop is CASSTSVSSGNTIYF. As DNA, the CDR3 is TGTGCCAGCAGCACCTCCGTAAGCTCTGGAAACACCATATATTTT.

The rearrangement joins TRBV25-1 to TRBJ2-1; unclear D gene. CDR3 length: 13 amino acids. CDR1 and CDR2 from the germline V gene are MGHDK and SYGVNS. V dropped 1 base and J dropped 8 bases, with 9 bases sitting between them. The CDR3 loop is CASSEWAQHEQFF. CDR3 bases: TGTGCCAGCAGTGAATGGGCGCAACATGAGCAGTTCTTC. Drawing the rest from reference TRBV25-1 and TRBJ2-1, the complete variable domain is EADIYQTPRYLVIGTGKKITLECSQTMGHDKMYWYQQDPGMELHLIHYSYGVNSTEKGDLSSESTVSRIRTEHFPLTLESARPSHTSQYLCASSEWAQHEQFFGPGTRLTVL.

J is TRBJ1-4 and V is TRBV2; D unresolved. Germline loops: CDR1 SNHLY, CDR2 FYNNEI. The V end was cut by 5 bases, the J end by 8 bases, with 18 bases between. The CDR3 runs 15 residues. CDR3 sequence reads: CASSRGGQFGEKLFF. DNA for the CDR3: TGTGCCAGCAGTCGCGGTGGGCAATTCGGGGAAAAACTGTTTTTT. The variable domain in full, completed from reference TRBV2 and TRBJ1-4, reads EPEVTQTPSHQVTQMGQEVILRCVPISNHLYFYWYRQILGQKVEFLVSFYNNEISEKSEIFDDQFSVERPDGSNFTLKIRSTKLEDSAMYFCASSRGGQFGEKLFFGSGTQLSVL.

The V gene is TRBV5-3, the J gene TRBJ2-5, with D unresolved. TRBV5-3 falls under the ORF class, with uncertain function. The V gene lost 5 bases and the J gene lost 1 base, with 3 bases spanning the gap. The CDR3 loop spans 11 amino acids. The CDR3 sequence: CARRTQETQYF. CDR3 nucleotide sequence: TGTGCCAGAAGGACCCAAGAGACCCAGTACTTC.

The rearrangement joins TRBV11-3 to TRBJ2-5; D is possibly TRBD1 (5 bases). The J call is uncertain, as TRBJ2-7 better fits the DNA end. CDR1 is SGHNT, CDR2 YENEEA, per germline. This CDR3 comprises 13 residues. The CDR3 sequence is CASSLGGGYEQYF. For the CDR3, the DNA is TGTGCCAGCAGCTTAGGGGGCGGCTACGAGCAGTACTTC.

The V and J genes are TRBV5-6 and TRBJ2-2; 8 nucleotides align to TRBD1. Germline V gives CDR1 SGHDT, CDR2 YYEEEE. The CDR3 loop spans 17 amino acids. V shed 0 bases and J 7 bases; nucleotides not matched to a gene: 11. The CDR3 nucleotides read TGTGCCAGCAGCTTGGAGTACGGACAGGGTTTCGGCGGGGAGCTGTTTTTT. This translates into CASSLEYGQGFGGELFF.

The chain employs TRBV7-2 and TRBJ2-3; 12 bases agree with TRBD2. Trimming removed 5 bases from V and 7 bases from J; junction bases left unmatched: 10. The CDR3 spans 16 residues. The germline gives CDR1 SGHTA, CDR2 FQGNSA. The CDR3 nucleotides are TGTGCCAGCAGCCGCCGCCTAGCGGGAGGGCCTCATACGCAGTATTTT. This translates into CASSRRLAGGPHTQYF.

The chain joins TRBV7-2 to TRBJ2-3, with 8 nucleotides matching TRBD2. This CDR3 is built from 16 residues. Trimming took 5 bases from V and 0 from J; bases not matched to a gene: 7. Germline values: CDR1 SGHTA, CDR2 FQGNSA. Here the CDR3 reads CASSPTSGVSTDTQYF. The CDR3 nucleotides are TGTGCCAGCAGCCCAACTAGCGGTGTTAGCACAGATACGCAGTATTTT.

This clone was detected once. V is TRBV20-1 and J is TRBJ2-1; tentative D call: TRBD2 (5 bases). The CDR3 consists of 11 residues. Trimming shortened V by 3 bases and J by 10 bases, and 10 bases separated the two germline ends. CDR1 is DFQATT and CDR2 is SNEGSKA in the germline V gene (reference sequence). CDR3 sequence: CSASRRGEQFF. CDR3 DNA sequence: TGCAGTGCTAGTCGCCGAGGGGAGCAGTTCTTC.

DNA of the CDR3: TGTGCCAGCAGTGAGGGCACCCTGGACTCTCAGTACTTC. Its protein product is CASSEGTLDSQYF. This chain connects TRBV6-1 to TRBJ2-4; D perhaps matches TRBD2 (5 bases). Trimming pared 3 bases from V and 12 bases from J, leaving 15 bases between. The germline gives CDR1 MNHNS, CDR2 SASEGT. The CDR3 has 13 amino acids.

The V and J genes are TRBV7-3 and TRBJ2-3, with 8 bases fitting TRBD2. Germline CDR1 is SGHTA and CDR2 is FQGTGA. The CDR3 runs 15 residues. V gave up 4 bases and J gave up 1 base; unmatched junction bases: 4. This chain's CDR3 is CASSSAGDGTDTQYF. The DNA for the CDR3 is TGTGCCAGCAGCTCAGCGGGAGACGGCACAGATACGCAGTATTTT. The full variable domain, with the rest looked up from reference TRBV7-3 and TRBJ2-3, is GAGVSQTPSNKVTEKGKYVELRCDPISGHTALYWYRQSLGQGPEFLIYFQGTGAADDSGLPNDRFFAVRPEGSVSTLKIQRTERGDSAVYLCASSSAGDGTDTQYFGPGTRLTVL.

The V gene is TRBV19, the J gene TRBJ2-1; 10 positions match TRBD2. V trimming: 4 bases; J trimming: 9 bases; junction bases outside the gene matches: 9. The length of the CDR3 is 15 residues. Germline V gene data show CDR1 as LNHDA and CDR2 as SQIVND (reference sequence). The CDR3 is CASSTGSSGSSEQFF. The CDR3 region has the DNA TGTGCCAGTAGTACAGGATCTAGCGGGAGTAGTGAGCAGTTCTTC.

The DNA for the CDR3 is TGTGCCAGTAGTATGGGCACAGGGGTCATGAACACTGAAGCTTTCTTT. As protein: CASSMGTGVMNTEAFF. The chain links TRBV19 to TRBJ1-1; TRBD1 agrees at 7 bases. Germline trimming cut 3 bases from V and 0 bases from J; bases unmatched to any gene: 7. The length of the CDR3 is 16 residues. Germline values: CDR1 LNHDA, CDR2 SQIVND (reference sequence).

This chain joins TRBV30 and TRBJ2-2, with D possibly being TRBD1 (8 bases). Germline V lookup: CDR1 GTSNPN, CDR2 SVGIG (reference sequence). Trimming shortened V by 0 bases and J by 1 base, and 12 bases separated the two germline ends. This CDR3 region has 16 residues. The CDR3 sequence is CAWSVQGGLNTGELFF. The CDR3 coding sequence is TGTGCCTGGAGTGTACAGGGGGGGCTGAACACCGGGGAGCTGTTTTTT.

This chain connects TRBV7-2 to TRBJ2-1, with D perhaps TRBD2 (7 bases). The CDR3 has 16 residues. V was pared by 3 bases and J by 3 bases, with 15 bases between. Germline V gene lookup returns CDR1 SGHTA and CDR2 FQGNSA. The CDR3 spells CASSFLGGGHYNEQFF. The CDR3 DNA sequence: TGTGCCAGCAGCTTTTTAGGCGGGGGACACTACAATGAGCAGTTCTTC.

This clone turned up a few times. The genes are TRBV29-1 and TRBJ1-1, with 7 bases identical to TRBD1. The germline gives CDR1 SQVTM, CDR2 ANQGSEA. This CDR3 has 11 residues. V gave up 7 bases and J gave up 5 bases; unmatched junction bases: 4. This CDR3 reads CSAAQGTEAFF. DNA for the CDR3: TGCAGCGCGGCACAGGGGACTGAAGCTTTCTTT.

J is TRBJ1-1 and V is TRBV7-2; D ambiguous. The V and J ends lost 5 bases and 4 bases respectively, with 11 bases between them. Germline V CDR1 and CDR2: SGHTA, FQGNSA. There are 13 residues in the CDR3. CDR3 region: CASSPRYGTEAFF. Written as DNA, the CDR3 is TGTGCCAGCAGCCCGCGTTATGGCACTGAAGCTTTCTTT.